This note documents a single TCR beta chain sequence. Antigen specificity is unknown. This may be a read error, as it is one base from a much larger clone. CDR1 and CDR2 from the germline V gene are DFQATT and SNEGSKA (reference sequence). The CDR3 runs 15 residues. Hyperthyroidism in these 18- to 65-year-old patients was newly diagnosed, lasting under 2 months. As diagnostic evidence, clinical symptoms, serum thyroxine, TRAb, thyroid ultrasound and orbital computed tomography were relied upon. The data were obtained in a study of Graves' ophthalmopathy and Graves' hyperthyroidism. General study findings and limits: Appearing in blood as well were most expanded thyroid clonotypes above 0.001 frequency. Ophthalmopathy progression was predicted with around 71% sensitivity and approximately 79% specificity.

Scientists amplified the TCR beta CDR3 regions from RNA transcripts. An initial RT-PCR round employing HTBI primers preceded a second-round multiplex PCR. One entry per CDR3 protein results from TCRdb running MiXCR on the multiplex PCR reads. The sample records a few hundred thousand distinct CDR3 sequences, approximately 35% being singletons. The genes are TRBV20-1 and TRBJ2-2, with 9 positions matching TRBD2. The sequencing input was peripheral blood or thyroid tissue (not recorded which). The TCR was taken from an adult man with Graves' hyperthyroidism. CDR3 sequence reads: CSANGAGGNTEELFF. For the CDR3, the DNA is TGCAGTGCTAATGGAGCGGGGGGAAACACCGAGGAGCTGTTTTTT.